The clone carrying this TCR beta chain was detected a few times. Its matching antigen is unknown. The data originate from a study of cytomegalovirus exposure and HLA in healthy donors. The study's findings and limits: Most TCR sequences were uncommon, yet certain public TCRs appeared in many donors.

Sequencing was performed with immunoSEQ multiplex PCR; in TCRdb, only in-frame clones are kept and a portion is missing. Here the sample spans 200,000 to 250,000 clones, about 86% being singletons. CDR3 length: 11 amino acids. V gave up 8 bases and J gave up 9 bases, with 8 bases separating them. Germline-derived CDR1 and CDR2 are SNHLY and FYNNEI. This receptor was obtained from a man aged 18 to 29 in good health and CMV-seronegative. Material for sequencing was PBMCs. V and J are TRBV2 and TRBJ1-6, with a tentative D call TRBD1 (5 bases). CDR3 bases: TGTGCCAGCGGGGGGAGTTCACCCCTCCACTTT. Encoded protein: CASGGSSPLHF.